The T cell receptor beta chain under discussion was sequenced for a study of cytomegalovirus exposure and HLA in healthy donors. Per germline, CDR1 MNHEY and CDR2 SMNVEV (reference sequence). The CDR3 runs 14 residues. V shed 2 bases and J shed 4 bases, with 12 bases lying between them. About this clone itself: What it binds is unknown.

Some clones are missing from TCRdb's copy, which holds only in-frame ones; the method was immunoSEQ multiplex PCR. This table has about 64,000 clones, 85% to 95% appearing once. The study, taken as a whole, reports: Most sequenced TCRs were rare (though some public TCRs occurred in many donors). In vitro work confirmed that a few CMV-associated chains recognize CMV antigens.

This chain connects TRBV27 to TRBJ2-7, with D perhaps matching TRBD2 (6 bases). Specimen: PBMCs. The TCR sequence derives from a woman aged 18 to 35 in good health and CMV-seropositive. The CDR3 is CASSLPGRAYEQYF. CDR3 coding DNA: TGTGCCAGCAGTTTACCCGGGAGAGCGTACGAGCAGTACTTC.